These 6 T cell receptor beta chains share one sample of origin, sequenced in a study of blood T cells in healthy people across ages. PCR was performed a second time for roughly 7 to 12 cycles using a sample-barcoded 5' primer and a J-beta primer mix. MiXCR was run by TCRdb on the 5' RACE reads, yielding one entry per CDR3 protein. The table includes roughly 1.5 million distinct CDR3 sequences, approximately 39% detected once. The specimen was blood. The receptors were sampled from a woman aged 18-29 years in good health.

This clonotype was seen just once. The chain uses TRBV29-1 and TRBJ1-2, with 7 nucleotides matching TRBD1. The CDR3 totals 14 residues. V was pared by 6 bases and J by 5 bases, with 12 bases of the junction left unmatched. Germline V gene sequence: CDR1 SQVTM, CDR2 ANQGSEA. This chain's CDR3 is CSVLSDRSAYGYTF. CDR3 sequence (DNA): TGCAGCGTCTTATCGGACAGGTCCGCGTATGGCTACACCTTC.

CDR3 coding DNA: TGTGCCAGCAGTCTAATACGGAACTATGGCTACACCTTC. Translation gives CASSLIRNYGYTF. The chain links TRBV12-3 or TRBV12-4 to TRBJ1-2; D not certain. Trimming left V 5 bases short and J 2 bases short, with 9 bases between. CDR3 length: 13 residues.

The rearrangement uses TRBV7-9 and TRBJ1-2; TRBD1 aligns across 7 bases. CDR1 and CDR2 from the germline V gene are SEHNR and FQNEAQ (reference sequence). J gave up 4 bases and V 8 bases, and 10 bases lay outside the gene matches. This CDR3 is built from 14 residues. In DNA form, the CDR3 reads TGTGCCAGCTCTTCAGGGGGGATATTCTATGGCTACACCTTC. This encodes CASSSGGIFYGYTF.

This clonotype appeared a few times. CDR3 nucleotides: TGTGCCAGTAGTGCGGAGAGGGGGCGGGAGGTAACCCAGTACTTC. This gives the protein CASSAERGREVTQYF. This chain connects TRBV19 to TRBJ2-5; possible D gene TRBD2, 8 bases. The CDR3 covers 15 residues. V gave up 5 bases and J gave up 8 bases, with 21 bases separating them. CDR1 and CDR2 from the germline V gene are LNHDA and SQIVND (reference sequence).

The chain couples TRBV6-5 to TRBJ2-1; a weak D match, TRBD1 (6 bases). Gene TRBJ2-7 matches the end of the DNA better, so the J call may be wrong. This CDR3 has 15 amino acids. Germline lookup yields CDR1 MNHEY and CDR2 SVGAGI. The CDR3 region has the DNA TGTGCCAGCAGTTACTCTGACAGGACCGACAATGAGCAGTACTTC. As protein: CASSYSDRTDNEQYF.

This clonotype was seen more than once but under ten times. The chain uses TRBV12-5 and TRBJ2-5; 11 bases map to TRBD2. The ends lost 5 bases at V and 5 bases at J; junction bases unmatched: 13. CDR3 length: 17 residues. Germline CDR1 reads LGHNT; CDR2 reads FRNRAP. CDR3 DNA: TGTGCTAGTGGTCCGGGACTAGCGGCCAAAGACGAGGAGACCCAGTACTTC. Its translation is CASGPGLAAKDEETQYF.